The 3 T cell receptor beta chains in this list originate from one sample, sequenced in a study of vaccination and CD4 T cells after COVID-19. The antigens for these receptors are not known. The study sequenced cultured CD4+ T cell DNA using the Oncomine TCR Beta short-read assay. From the PCR reads, TCRdb called clonotypes with MiXCR, one entry per CDR3 protein. The sample lists about 20,000 distinct CDR3 sequences, less than 50% occurring once. The treatment is: roughly 11-day PBMC culture with coronavirus spike peptide pools or control peptides (ViraFEST assay). The sequenced sample was CD4+ T cells from blood, cultured in vitro. These receptors came from a human donor who had recovered from COVID-19.

V and J are TRBV24-1 and TRBJ2-5, with D perhaps being TRBD1 or TRBD2 (7 bases each). V was clipped by 2 bases and J by 5 bases, with 14 bases between them. Germline CDR1 is KGHDR and CDR2 is SFDVKD. The CDR3 extends over 15 amino acids. The CDR3 coding sequence is TGTGCCACCAGTGATTCAGGGACAGCGGGGGAGACCCAGTACTTC. This sequence encodes CATSDSGTAGETQYF.

V gene TRBV20-1 combines with J gene TRBJ2-5; 7 bases align to TRBD1. V lost 6 bases to trimming and J lost 2 bases; unmatched junction nucleotides: 6. Germline loops: CDR1 DFQATT, CDR2 SNEGSKA (reference sequence). CDR3 length: 13 amino acids. CDR3 DNA: TGCAGTGCCAGACCGGGACAGCAAGAGACCCAGTACTTC. It codes for CSARPGQQETQYF.

This clonotype is judged medium-sized. This chain links TRBV2 with TRBJ1-1, with 10 bases lining up with TRBD1. V gave up 11 bases and J gave up 4 bases; unmatched junction bases: 7. Germline V gene data show CDR1 as SNHLY and CDR2 as FYNNEI. This CDR3 region has 13 residues. For the CDR3, the DNA is TGTGCCGGCACCGGGACAGGGGCCACTGAAGCTTTCTTT. Translated, it gives CAGTGTGATEAFF.